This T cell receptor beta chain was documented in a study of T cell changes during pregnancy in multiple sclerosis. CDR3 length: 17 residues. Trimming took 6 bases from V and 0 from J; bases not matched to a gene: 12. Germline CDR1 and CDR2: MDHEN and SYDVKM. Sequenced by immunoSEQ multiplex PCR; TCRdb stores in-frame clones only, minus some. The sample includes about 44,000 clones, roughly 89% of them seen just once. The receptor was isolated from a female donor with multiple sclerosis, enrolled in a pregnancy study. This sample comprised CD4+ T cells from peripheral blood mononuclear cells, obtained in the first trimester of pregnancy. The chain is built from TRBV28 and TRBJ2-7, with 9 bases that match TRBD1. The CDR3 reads CASSQDRTGVSSYEQYF. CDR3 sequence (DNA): TGTGCCAGCAGCCAAGACCGGACAGGGGTGAGCTCCTACGAGCAGTACTTC.